This T cell receptor beta chain was sequenced for a study of neurological immune-mediated disorders (dated by TCRdb to the late 2010s). For the wider study: Of the approximately 35 multiple sclerosis patients, around 31 had relapsing-remitting MS and 3 had secondary progressive MS. Alongside PBMC samples, the set of 106 TCR-beta libraries contained longitudinal samples, technical triplicates, and paired CD4+ and CD8+ T-cell subsets that had been sorted. The cohort included about 70 subjects: about 14 with HAM/TSP, around 34 with multiple sclerosis, and 20 or so healthy controls. Peripheral blood TCR-beta repertoires from HTLV-I-associated myelopathy (HAM/TSP) patients, multiple sclerosis patients and healthy controls were compared by UMI-based sequencing.

As for this clonotype: Its binding antigen is unknown. One junction end does not reproduce the germline sequence, and a read error may be involved.

The paper's findings and limits, for the study overall: Repertoires from 18 of 34 MS patients were grouped by phylogenetic analysis into a cluster of related CDR3 sequences, suggesting a possible repertoire-level signature. No identical CDR3 amino acid sequences were found to be shared among expanded clones across subjects, suggesting that TCR-beta repertoires were private in all groups. The MS cluster showed no association with clinical or MRI features, and the authors stated that larger cohorts are needed. TCR clonal expansion was greatest in HAM/TSP patients and smallest in MS patients, who ranked below even healthy controls.

cDNA was synthesized by template-switch 5'RACE using a primer with a 10-nucleotide random unique molecular identifier that tagged each TCR transcript. Each sequencing run produced over 190 million TCR-beta sequences covering 15-18 subjects. The RNeasy kit was used for extraction of total RNA. TCR-beta VDJ regions were amplified with primers for the TCR constant region and the 5'RACE anchor, using the KAPA Real-time Library Amplification kit. A first PCR added sample indexes and Illumina adaptors, and a second PCR then raised library yield. The roughly 650 bp TCR product was size-selected on a 2% E-gel SizeSelection system after Ampure bead purification. Before pooling, libraries had their quality checked on a Bioanalyzer, their concentration measured with Qubit, and their quantity determined with the Kapa Library Quantification kit. An Illumina HiSeq 2500 sequenced the libraries paired-end 2 x 150 bp. To increase sequence diversity, about 25-31% phiX was spiked into each library pool. Regarding the original processing steps: Quality-filtered reads were processed with the UMI-based MiGEC pipeline, and over 85% of raw TCR sequences were removed by the MiGEC pipeline during error correction. VDJ genes were aligned to IMGT germline references, and each clonotype was defined by a unique CDR3 amino acid sequence together with V-J genes. Clonal expansion, Shannon diversity and CDR3 relatedness were evaluated with VDJtools (CalcPairwiseDistances, ClusterSamples), while phylogenetic trees were built in CLCbio workbench. Expanded clones were defined as having at least 8 unique UMIs, based on coefficient-of-variation modelling across technical triplicates. The raw public data were reprocessed by TCRdb itself: fastp quality trimming at Q25, MiXCR clonotype calling, in-frame beta chains only. Rows with a matching CDR3 protein are joined into one entry that keeps the most common DNA and genes. The V and J calls here are based on TCRdb, not the publication. Present in this sample are 45,000 to 55,000 distinct CDR3 sequences, around 3.3% of which were seen just once. Together, the top ten hold around 5.6% of the sample.

Libraries from unsorted PBMCs were made from 2 million PBMCs kept in RNAlater at -80 degrees C until RNA extraction. The multiple sclerosis patients were enrolled in a US clinical protocol that used magnetic resonance imaging to evaluate disease progression. Peripheral blood was subjected to Ficoll-Hypaque density gradient centrifugation to isolate PBMCs, which were then cryopreserved in liquid nitrogen. The specimen sequenced was PBMCs. The sequence derives from a man between 40 and 49 years old with multiple sclerosis.

The nucleotide sequence is given as TGTGCCAGCAGACCGGGACCCAGGACTGATCAGCCCCAGAATTTT. Its protein reads: CASRPGPRTDQPQNF. Recombination linked TRBV5-5 to TRBJ1-5; TRBD1 is a possible D gene, resting on 5 matching bases. CDR1 and CDR2, looked up from the germline V gene (reference sequence), are SGHKS and YYEKEE. Including cysteine and phenylalanine, the CDR3 has 15 amino acids. Only the CDR3 region is kept as DNA, spanning 45 bases read in frame from base 1.